These 14 T cell receptor beta chains share one sample of origin, sequenced in a study of blood T cell repertoires in COVID-19. TCRdb's copy holds only in-frame clones and misses some; the assay was immunoSEQ multiplex PCR. The sample records roughly 400,000 clones, around 87% being singletons. Source material: peripheral blood. Receptors were obtained from an older woman with COVID-19, enrolled during active disease.

The chain employs TRBV3-1 (or the pseudogene TRBV3-2) and TRBJ1-1; 8 nucleotides align to TRBD1. The germline CDR1 and CDR2 sequences are LGHDT and YNNKEL (reference sequence). The CDR3 totals 14 residues. V was clipped by 3 bases and J by 6 bases; unmatched bases: 6. CDR3 protein: CASSHRQGKAEAFF. The CDR3 region has the DNA TGTGCCAGCAGCCACCGACAGGGGAAGGCTGAAGCTTTCTTT.

This chain connects TRBV2 to TRBJ2-6; D not certain. Trimming left V 0 bases short and J 0 bases short, with 6 bases between. Looked up from germline, CDR1 is SNHLY and CDR2 is FYNNEI. This CDR3 is 16 amino acids long. The CDR3 protein is CASSEAPFSGANVLTF. The CDR3 DNA follows: TGTGCCAGCAGTGAAGCCCCTTTCTCTGGGGCCAACGTCCTGACTTTC.

The chain joins TRBV5-1 to TRBJ2-7; TRBD1 is a possible D gene (6 bases). This CDR3 is 12 amino acids long. Germline values: CDR1 SGHRS, CDR2 YFSETQ. The V end lost 5 bases, the J end lost 6 bases, and 12 bases lay between the germline ends. CDR3 amino acids: CASRGQRFEQYF. In nucleotides, the CDR3 is TGCGCCAGCAGAGGACAGCGGTTCGAGCAGTACTTC.

The chain couples TRBV7-2 to TRBJ1-2; no definite D call. Looked up from germline, CDR1 is SGHTA and CDR2 is FQGNSA. CDR3 length: 13 residues. Trimming stripped 1 base from V and 8 bases from J, with 11 bases between. Here the CDR3 DNA reads TGTGCCAGCAGCTTAGGTACTAGAGGGGGCTACACCTTC. Translating it yields CASSLGTRGGYTF.

DNA of the CDR3: TGCGCCAGCAGCTTCGGGGATGATGAAAAACTGTTTTTT. It yields the protein CASSFGDDEKLFF. The rearrangement links TRBV5-1 to TRBJ1-4; D is uncertain. Per germline, CDR1 SGHRS and CDR2 YFSETQ. This CDR3 region has 13 residues. Between the trimmed V and J ends, which lost 2 bases and 6 bases, there was a span of 8 bases.

The chain combines TRBV4-1 with TRBJ1-4; tentatively, D is TRBD1 (6 bases). This CDR3 has 17 amino acids. The V gene's germline CDR1 is MGHRA and CDR2 YSYEKL. With 3 bases removed from V and 4 bases from J, the gap between germline ends came to 18 bases. This CDR3 is CASSHIINRDNNEKLFF. The CDR3 nucleotides are TGCGCCAGCAGCCACATAATTAACAGGGATAATAATGAAAAACTGTTTTTT.

This clone was seen only once. J is TRBJ1-1 and V is TRBV15, with no clear D. The germline CDR1 and CDR2 sequences are LNHNV and YYDKDF (reference sequence). The ends were cut back, 0 bases at V and 1 base at J, with 9 bases in the middle. This CDR3 has 15 amino acids. Here the CDR3 reads CATSREGGWNTEAFF. The CDR3 nucleotides are TGTGCCACCAGCAGAGAGGGAGGGTGGAACACTGAAGCTTTCTTT.

This CDR3 reads CASSEPLGGQYF. The CDR3 DNA reads as TGTGCCAGCAGTGAACCTCTCGGGGGGCAGTACTTC. J is TRBJ2-7 and V is TRBV6-1, with a tentative D call TRBD2 (6 bases). V lost 2 bases, J lost 9 bases, and 11 bases lay in between. The CDR3 is made up of 12 amino acids. Germline CDR1 is MNHNS and CDR2 is SASEGT.

CDR3 DNA sequence: TGTGCCAGCTCGCGGGACAGAAACTACGAGCAGTACTTC. Translation gives CASSRDRNYEQYF. This rearrangement joins TRBV6-5 to TRBJ2-7; weak D call: TRBD1 (7 bases). Trimming shortened V by 8 bases and J by 3 bases, and 14 bases separated the two germline ends. The germline CDR1 and CDR2 sequences are MNHEY and SVGAGI. This CDR3 has 13 amino acids.

The chain has TRBV6-5 and TRBJ2-7; 8 bases are a match to TRBD1. Germline V gene sequence: CDR1 MNHEY, CDR2 SVGAGI. CDR3 size: 15 residues. After removal of 7 bases from V and 3 bases from J, the junction contained 11 bases not matched to a gene. The CDR3 nucleotides are TGTGCCAGCATCCCTGTATCGGGGACAGGCTACGAGCAGTACTTC. Translated: CASIPVSGTGYEQYF.

The genes are TRBV29-1 and TRBJ2-2; the D gene is possibly TRBD2 (5 bases). Trimming removed 1 base from V and 6 bases from J, with 9 bases in between. From germline, CDR1 is SQVTM and CDR2 ANQGSEA. This CDR3 contains 13 residues. The CDR3 spells CSVEGRWAGELFF. The CDR3 DNA is TGCAGCGTTGAAGGGAGGTGGGCCGGGGAGCTGTTTTTT.

The genes are TRBV7-2 and TRBJ1-4; perhaps TRBD1 as D (6 bases). The CDR3 totals 16 residues. The germline V gene has CDR1 SGHTA and CDR2 FQGNSA. The V end was cut by 1 base, the J end by 5 bases, with 14 bases between. The CDR3 DNA is TGTGCCAGCAGCTTAGGCTTCGGGACAAGGAATGAAAAACTGTTTTTT. This sequence encodes CASSLGFGTRNEKLFF. The full variable domain, rest sourced from reference TRBV7-2 and TRBJ1-4, is GAGVSQSPSNKVTEKGKDVELRCDPISGHTALYWYRQSLGQGLEFLIYFQGNSAPDKSGLPSDRFSAERTGGSVSTLTIQRTQQEDSAVYLCASSLGFGTRNEKLFFGSGTQLSVL.

V usage is TRBV19 and J usage is TRBJ2-2, with a weak D call TRBD1 (6 bases). The CDR3 contains 15 residues. Germline lookup yields CDR1 LNHDA and CDR2 SQIVND (reference sequence). Deletions cut 6 bases from V and 0 bases from J, with 11 bases between. This CDR3 is CASRVTGANTGELFF. The CDR3 DNA follows: TGTGCCAGTAGGGTGACAGGAGCGAACACCGGGGAGCTGTTTTTT.

The chain uses TRBV3-1 (or the pseudogene TRBV3-2) and TRBJ1-1; TRBD1 is a possible D gene (5 bases). In germline, CDR1 is LGHDT, CDR2 YNNKEL (reference sequence). Trimming cost V 3 bases and J 5 bases, with 16 bases left between them. This CDR3 spans 15 amino acids. The CDR3 DNA reads as TGTGCCAGCAGCCAGCCGGGACTCTGGGAGACTGAAGCTTTCTTT. Protein: CASSQPGLWETEAFF.